The clone carrying this T cell receptor (beta chain) came up many times. This record comes from a study of T cells after yellow fever vaccination. MiXCR, applied by TCRdb to the 5' RACE reads, yields one record per CDR3 protein. The data hold around 140,000 distinct CDR3 sequences, with roughly 8% observed a single time. The CDR3 contains 13 residues. Germline V gene sequence: CDR1 SGHTA, CDR2 FQGTGA. V lost 5 bases to trimming and J lost 4 bases, with 12 bases between them. The sequence derives from a man aged 25-40 years who received the YFV17D yellow fever vaccine. This specimen consisted of CD4+ T cells sorted from PBMCs, obtained 5 days after the yellow fever booster vaccination. The V and J genes are TRBV7-3 and TRBJ2-7; D is uncertain. The DNA for the CDR3 is TGTGCCAGCAGCCCATACCATGAGTACGAGCAGTACTTC. It translates to CASSPYHEYEQYF.